The clone carrying this T cell receptor (beta chain) was detected many times. Its cognate antigen is unknown. The sample comes from a study of beta chain bispecific antibodies for T cell cancers. Study background: Sequenced cells survived coculture with leukemia lines plus bispecific antibodies.

V was trimmed by 3 bases and J by 4 bases, leaving 18 bases between them. This CDR3 has 16 residues. Germline-derived CDR1 and CDR2 are SGHRS and YFSETQ. Blood mononuclear cells were expanded for 3 to 4 days using either OKT3 anti-CD3 antibody or CD3/CD28 beads. Cocultures held around 50,000 normal T cells, around 50,000 targets, and bispecific antibody. Study outcomes and limitations: The anti-TRBV5-5 antibody also binds TRBV5-6, a similar gene. In these mixed samples, most targeted TRBV reads derived from the leukemia cell line.

Each CDR3 protein gets one entry after TCRdb re-called the 5' RACE reads with MiXCR. The table includes over 20,000 distinct CDR3 sequences, about 2.7% detected once. This TCR was recovered from a human donor in good health. Some clones in this sample may be carry-over from other donors' samples. Sequencing was done on a sample of healthy donor T cells cultured with leukemia cells. This chain links TRBV5-1 with TRBJ2-3; D is perhaps TRBD2 (7 bases). This chain's CDR3 is CASSSRGGGRADTQYF. CDR3 DNA: TGCGCCAGCAGCTCCCGAGGGGGGGGCCGGGCAGATACGCAGTATTTT.